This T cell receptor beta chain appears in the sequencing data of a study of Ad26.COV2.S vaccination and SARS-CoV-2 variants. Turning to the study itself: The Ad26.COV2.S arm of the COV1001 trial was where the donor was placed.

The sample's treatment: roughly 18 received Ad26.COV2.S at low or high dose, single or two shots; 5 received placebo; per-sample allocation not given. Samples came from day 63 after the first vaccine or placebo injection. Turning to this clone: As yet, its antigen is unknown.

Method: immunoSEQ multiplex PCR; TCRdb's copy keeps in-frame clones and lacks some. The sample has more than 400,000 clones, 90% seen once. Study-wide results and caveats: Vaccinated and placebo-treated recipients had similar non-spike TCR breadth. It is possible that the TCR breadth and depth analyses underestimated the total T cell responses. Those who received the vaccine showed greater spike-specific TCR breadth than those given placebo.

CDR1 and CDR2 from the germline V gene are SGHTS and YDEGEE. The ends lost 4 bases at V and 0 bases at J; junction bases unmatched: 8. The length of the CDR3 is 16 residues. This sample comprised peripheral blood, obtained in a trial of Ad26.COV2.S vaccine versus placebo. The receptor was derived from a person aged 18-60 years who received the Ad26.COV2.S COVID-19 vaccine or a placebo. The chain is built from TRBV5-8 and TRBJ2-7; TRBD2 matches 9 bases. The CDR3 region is CASSVSGSYLSYEQYF. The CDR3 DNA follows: TGTGCCAGCAGCGTTAGCGGGAGTTACCTCTCCTACGAGCAGTACTTC.